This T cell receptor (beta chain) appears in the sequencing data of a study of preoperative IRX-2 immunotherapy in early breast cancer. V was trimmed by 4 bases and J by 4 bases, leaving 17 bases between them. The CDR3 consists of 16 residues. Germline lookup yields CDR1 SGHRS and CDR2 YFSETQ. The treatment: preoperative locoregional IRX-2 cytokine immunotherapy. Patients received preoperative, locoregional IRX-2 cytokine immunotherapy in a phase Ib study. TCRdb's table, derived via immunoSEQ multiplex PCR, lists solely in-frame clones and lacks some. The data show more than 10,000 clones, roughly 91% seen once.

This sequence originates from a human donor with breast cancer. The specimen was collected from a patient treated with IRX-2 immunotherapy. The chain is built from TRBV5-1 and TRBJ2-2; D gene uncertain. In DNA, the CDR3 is TGCGCCAGCAGCCCCCCGATGCTATCCGGCACCGGGGAGCTGTTTTTT. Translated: CASSPPMLSGTGELFF. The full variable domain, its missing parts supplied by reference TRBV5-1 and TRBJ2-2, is KAGVTQTPRYLIKTRGQQVTLSCSPISGHRSVSWYQQTPGQGLQFLFEYFSETQRNKGNFPGRFSGRQFSNSRSEMNVSTLELGDSALYLCASSPPMLSGTGELFFGEGSRLTVL.